Listed below are T cell receptor beta chains from one sample, sequenced in a study of cytomegalovirus exposure and HLA in healthy donors. Assay: immunoSEQ multiplex PCR; the TCRdb copy retains only in-frame clones and omits some. The data show 75,000 to 100,000 clones, about 82% seen once. Sequenced input: PBMCs. The receptors come from a man younger than 45 in good health and CMV-seronegative. Each CDR3 is given with its conserved first and last residue. The D gene is left open where the match is weak. The size field is filled for only some rows; it gives once, few, many or a size class.

D gene	clone size	J gene	V gene	CDR3 length	CDR3 protein	CDR3 DNA
.	.	TRBJ1-1	TRBV29-1	12	CSVKQGPTEAFF	TGCAGCGTTAAACAGGGTCCCACTGAAGCTTTCTTT
.	once	TRBJ1-1	TRBV6-1	14	CASRRGGLNTEAFF	TGTGCCAGCAGACGGGGAGGGCTGAACACTGAAGCTTTCTTT
.	.	TRBJ2-7	TRBV9	14	CASSLSGVSNEQYF	TGTGCCAGCAGCTTATCAGGGGTTTCTAACGAGCAGTACTTC
TRBD2	.	TRBJ2-3	TRBV19	15	CASSIVAGVVDTQYF	TGTGCCAGTAGTATCGTAGCGGGAGTGGTAGATACGCAGTATTTT
TRBD1	.	TRBJ2-3	TRBV2	19	CAAQGPWRQGAQATDTQYF	TGTGCCGCCCAAGGCCCGTGGCGACAGGGGGCGCAGGCCACAGATACGCAGTATTTT
TRBD2	.	TRBJ2-2	TRBV6-1	15	CASSVTSGRAGELFF	TGTGCCAGCAGTGTGACTAGCGGGAGAGCCGGGGAGCTGTTTTTT
TRBD2	.	TRBJ2-3	TRBV29-1	15	CSGTGLAGMTDTQYF	TGCAGCGGAACAGGGCTAGCGGGAATGACAGATACGCAGTATTTT
TRBD1	few	TRBJ2-3	TRBV6-4	16	CASSEDKAGGVDTQYF	TGTGCCAGCAGTGAGGATAAGGCAGGGGGTGTGGATACGCAGTATTTT
TRBD1	once	TRBJ2-7	TRBV6-6	13	CASSTDRVYEQYF	TGTGCCAGCAGTACGGACAGGGTTTACGAGCAGTACTTC
.	.	TRBJ1-2	TRBV28	12	CASSLLGLGYTF	TGTGCCAGCAGTTTGTTGGGCTTGGGCTACACCTTC
.	once	TRBJ2-7	TRBV11-2	14	CASSLQRATYEQYF	TGTGCCAGCAGCTTGCAGCGGGCCACCTACGAGCAGTACTTC
TRBD1	once	TRBJ2-5	TRBV5-6	15	CASSTPGQAQETQYF	TGTGCCAGCAGCACCCCGGGACAGGCCCAAGAGACCCAGTACTTC
TRBD2	.	TRBJ2-3	TRBV5-1	14	CASFLQGGSDTQYF	TGCGCCAGCTTTCTCCAGGGAGGGTCAGATACGCAGTATTTT
.	.	TRBJ2-1	TRBV2	12	CASSLLANEQFF	TGTGCCAGCAGTTTGCTAGCTAATGAGCAGTTCTTC
.	.	TRBJ2-5	TRBV29-1	12	CSVLVLSGTQYF	TGCAGCGTCCTGGTCCTCTCCGGTACCCAGTACTTC
.	few	TRBJ2-3	TRBV5-1	12	CASSSGTDTQYF	TGCGCCAGCAGCAGCGGAACAGATACGCAGTATTTT
.	.	TRBJ2-7	TRBV7-2	15	CASSLAPDRMSKQYF	TGTGCCAGCAGCTTAGCGCCGGACAGAATGTCAAAGCAGTACTTC
TRBD1	few	TRBJ2-7	TRBV11-2	15	CASSLVTGGPYEQYF	TGTGCCAGCAGCTTAGTGACAGGGGGCCCCTACGAGCAGTACTTC
.	few	TRBJ2-6	TRBV7-7	12	CASSPTTGVLTF	TGTGCCAGCAGCCCAACGACCGGGGTCCTGACTTTC
.	.	TRBJ2-7	TRBV7-2	14	CASSYVRSSYEQYF	TGTGCCAGCAGCTATGTACGGTCCTCCTACGAGCAGTACTTC
.	.	TRBJ2-1	TRBV10-3	12	CAISEDSNEQFF	TGTGCCATCAGTGAGGACAGCAACGAGCAGTTCTTC
TRBD1	.	TRBJ2-7	TRBV18	15	CASSPGRGSPYEQYF	TGTGCCAGCTCACCAGGCAGGGGGTCGCCCTACGAGCAGTACTTC
TRBD1	few	TRBJ2-5	TRBV5-8	14	CASSRDRGSETQYF	TGTGCCAGCAGCCGGGACAGGGGGTCTGAGACCCAGTACTTC
.	.	TRBJ2-3	TRBV7-9	17	CASSLGASGRFTDTQYF	TGTGCCAGCAGCTTAGGAGCCTCAGGGCGTTTCACAGATACGCAGTATTTT
.	.	TRBJ2-5	TRBV4-2	14	CASSPGGAQETQYF	TGTGCCAGCAGCCCCGGCGGGGCCCAAGAGACCCAGTACTTC
.	.	TRBJ2-5	TRBV14	16	CASSQARRGIQETQYF	TGTGCCAGCAGTCAGGCGAGGCGGGGAATCCAAGAGACCCAGTACTTC
TRBD1	.	TRBJ1-6	TRBV5-1	16	CASSLVTTGMGSPLHF	TGCGCCAGCAGCTTGGTTACGACAGGGATGGGTTCACCCCTCCACTTT
TRBD1	.	TRBJ2-7	TRBV7-8	19	CASSPRSVGLGQGDLEQYF	TGTGCCAGCAGCCCCAGATCAGTGGGGCTAGGACAGGGGGATCTCGAGCAGTACTTC
TRBD2	few	TRBJ2-7	TRBV25-1	13	CASSETLAGEQYF	TGTGCCAGCAGTGAAACACTAGCGGGCGAGCAGTACTTC
.	.	TRBJ1-1	TRBV4-1	17	CARPPGEGEGRIREAFF	TGCGCCAGACCACCTGGGGAGGGGGAGGGCCGCATTCGAGAAGCTTTCTTT
TRBD1	.	TRBJ1-4	TRBV10-3	16	CAISESGQATNEKLFF	TGTGCCATCAGTGAGTCAGGACAGGCAACTAATGAAAAACTGTTTTTT
.	.	TRBJ2-7	TRBV7-3	15	CASSPSRDISYEQYF	TGTGCCAGCAGCCCCAGTAGGGACATCTCCTACGAGCAGTACTTC
.	.	TRBJ1-3	TRBV5-5	15	CASSLQGNTGNTIYF	TGTGCCAGCAGTCTGCAGGGGAACACTGGAAACACCATATATTTT
.	.	TRBJ1-2	TRBV11-2	11	CAVSGVYGYTF	TGTGCAGTTTCAGGGGTCTATGGCTACACCTTC
.	.	TRBJ1-2	TRBV4-1	14	CASAYRALSYGYTF	TGCGCCAGCGCCTACAGGGCGCTGTCCTATGGCTACACCTTC
.	few	TRBJ2-7	TRBV5-1	14	CASSLAQGPYEQYF	TGCGCCAGCAGCTTGGCCCAGGGGCCGTACGAGCAGTACTTC
TRBD1	few	TRBJ2-5	TRBV7-2	15	CASSISRGLAETQYF	TGTGCCAGCAGCATTTCCAGGGGGTTGGCGGAGACCCAGTACTTC
TRBD1	.	TRBJ2-7	TRBV5-4	15	CASSPGTAISYEQYF	TGTGCCAGCAGTCCGGGGACAGCGATCTCCTACGAGCAGTACTTC
.	.	TRBJ2-7	TRBV4-1	15	CASSQGAVSGDEQYF	TGCGCCAGCAGCCAAGGGGCAGTCTCAGGCGACGAGCAGTACTTC
.	.	TRBJ2-5	TRBV7-9	16	CASSTSEISGLETQYF	TGTGCCAGCAGCACCTCAGAAATTTCAGGATTGGAGACCCAGTACTTC
TRBD1	.	TRBJ2-3	TRBV6-6	15	CASSSVQGATDTQYF	TGTGCCAGCAGTTCCGTACAGGGGGCCACAGATACGCAGTATTTT
TRBD1	.	TRBJ1-5	TRBV9	14	CASSAGGVGQPQHF	TGTGCCAGCAGCGCAGGGGGCGTCGGTCAGCCCCAGCATTTT
.	.	TRBJ2-5	TRBV9	12	CASSTTYGAQYF	TGTGCCAGCAGCACAACCTACGGGGCCCAGTACTTC
.	.	TRBJ1-3	TRBV5-1	15	CASSLEGSSGNTIYF	TGCGCCAGCAGCTTGGAAGGGAGCTCTGGAAACACCATATATTTT
.	.	TRBJ2-7	TRBV5-8	13	CASSFRRGYEQYF	TGTGCCAGCAGCTTCAGGAGGGGTTACGAGCAGTACTTC
TRBD2	.	TRBJ2-3	TRBV15	17	CATSRSSGGSSTDTQYF	TGTGCCACCAGCAGATCTAGCGGGGGTTCTAGCACAGATACGCAGTATTTT
.	.	TRBJ2-5	TRBV5-4	14	CATRQGLGPETQYF	TGTGCCACCCGTCAGGGGCTGGGGCCAGAGACCCAGTACTTC